The clone carrying this T cell receptor beta chain was recorded a few times. This specimen belongs to a study of early T cells in non-severe SARS-CoV-2 infection. MiXCR was run by TCRdb on the 5' RACE reads, yielding one entry per CDR3 protein. This sample has more than 90,000 distinct CDR3 sequences, with 8% to 13% found just once. With V trimmed by 9 bases and J by 4 bases, 13 bases remained unmatched. Germline-derived CDR1 and CDR2 are KGHDR and SFDVKD. The CDR3 loop spans 15 amino acids. The source is an adult who was a healthcare worker with PCR-confirmed SARS-CoV-2 infection or an uninfected control (not recorded which). This chain uses TRBV24-1 with TRBJ1-1, with 7 bases identical to TRBD1. Input material: whole blood. The CDR3 region has the DNA TGTGCCACCGCACGACCCCCGGGACAGAGCACTGAAGCTTTCTTT. Translation: CATARPPGQSTEAFF.